These T cell receptor beta chains were read from a single sample in a study of T cell clones after liver transplantation. Sequencing used immunoSEQ multiplex PCR; TCRdb keeps in-frame clones, though not all of them. The repertoire consists of about 72,000 clones, with about nine tenths occurring once and the leading ten covering 2% to 3%. Sequencing used CD4+ T cells from blood, obtained before liver transplant. The receptors come from a human donor who received a liver transplant. Both conserved end residues are part of each CDR3. D genes are given only for firm matches. Clone size, where shown, is once, few, many, or a class for clones that have expanded.

abundance,v_gene,j_gene,d_gene,CDR3nt,CDR3aa
few,TRBV19,TRBJ2-7,NA,TGTGCCAGTCCCTGCGGCCCTTACGAGCAGTACTTC,CASPCGPYEQYF
NA,TRBV6-1,TRBJ2-5,TRBD2,TGTGCCAGCAGTGAAGGGATTCCTAGCGGGACACGCGGAGAGACCCAGTACTTC,CASSEGIPSGTRGETQYF
NA,TRBV13,TRBJ2-7,TRBD1,TGTGCCAGCAGCTCCCGGGACAGGGGGCTGAGGGACGGCGAGCAGTACTTC,CASSSRDRGLRDGEQYF
NA,TRBV7-3,TRBJ2-5,NA,TGTGCCAGCAGCCAGCCTGGGGGGACCCAGTACTTC,CASSQPGGTQYF
NA,TRBV6-5,TRBJ2-3,TRBD2,TGTGCCAGCAGTAAACGACTAGCGGGCACAGATACGCAGTATTTT,CASSKRLAGTDTQYF
NA,TRBV11-2,TRBJ2-1,TRBD2,TGTGCCAGCAGCTTAGTGGGGGGGAGCGGGACTCTTAATGAGCAGTTCTTC,CASSLVGGSGTLNEQFF
NA,TRBV27,TRBJ1-2,TRBD1,TGTGCCAGCAGTTATCCAGGGGGGTATGGCTACACCTTC,CASSYPGGYGYTF
NA,TRBV5-1,TRBJ1-1,NA,TGCGCCAGCAGCCCCGGACATGAGGGGGCTGAAGCTTTCTTT,CASSPGHEGAEAFF
NA,TRBV12-5,TRBJ1-2,TRBD1,TGTGCTAGTGGTTTGTTAGAGGGGGCTGAGGGCTACACCTTC,CASGLLEGAEGYTF
NA,TRBV5-8,TRBJ2-7,NA,TGTGCCAGCAGCGTCAGGGTTCTGAACTCCTACGAGCAGTACTTC,CASSVRVLNSYEQYF
once,TRBV7-9,TRBJ2-3,TRBD2,TGTGCCAGCAGCTTAGATAGCGGGAGCACAGATACGCAGTATTTT,CASSLDSGSTDTQYF
NA,TRBV29-1,TRBJ2-5,NA,TGCAGCGGGAGGAAGGGAGAGACCCAGTACTTC,CSGRKGETQYF
NA,TRBV7-8,TRBJ2-5,NA,TGTGCCAGCGCGGCCCCCGAGAGGGCCCAGTACTTC,CASAAPERAQYF
once,TRBV7-2,TRBJ2-2,TRBD2,TGTGCCAGCAGCGTTAGCGGGAGGGGTACCGGGGAGCTGTTTTTT,CASSVSGRGTGELFF
NA,TRBV7-2,TRBJ2-7,NA,TGTGCCAGCAGCTTTGGCCCGGGGTCCTACGAGCAGTACTTC,CASSFGPGSYEQYF
NA,TRBV11-2,TRBJ1-5,NA,TGTGCCAGCAGTCTCTGGAGTGATCAGCCCCAGCATTTT,CASSLWSDQPQHF
NA,TRBV7-9,TRBJ2-1,NA,TGTGCCAGCAGCTTAGAGGGGGGCATGGAGCAGTTCTTC,CASSLEGGMEQFF
NA,TRBV5-1,TRBJ2-7,TRBD2,TGCGCCAGCAGCTTGATGGTAGCGGGAGGTTTTAACGACGAGCAGTACTTC,CASSLMVAGGFNDEQYF
NA,TRBV11-1,TRBJ2-3,TRBD1,TGTGCCAGCAGCCCACCCCTCGGAGGAGACAGGGGATCCACAGATACGCAGTATTTT,CASSPPLGGDRGSTDTQYF
NA,TRBV29-1,TRBJ2-7,TRBD1,TGCAGCGTTGTAATCATGGGACAGCCCTACGAGCAGTACTTC,CSVVIMGQPYEQYF
NA,TRBV29-1,TRBJ1-5,NA,TGCAGCGTTGAGGGGGATGAAGATCAGCCCCAGCATTTT,CSVEGDEDQPQHF
NA,TRBV4-1,TRBJ1-1,NA,TGCGCCAGCAGCCAAGTCCCCGTAGTCACTGAAGCTTTCTTT,CASSQVPVVTEAFF
NA,TRBV7-9,TRBJ1-1,NA,TGTGCCAGCAGCTTGGGGCCCCGGAACACTGAAGCTTTCTTT,CASSLGPRNTEAFF
NA,TRBV11-3,TRBJ1-4,TRBD1,TGTGCCAGCAGCTCCGGGACAGGGGGCGCAGCTAATGAAAAACTGTTTTTT,CASSSGTGGAANEKLFF
once,TRBV30,TRBJ1-5,NA,TGTGCCTGGAGTGGGTGGGGGAGTAATCAGCCCCAGCATTTT,CAWSGWGSNQPQHF
NA,TRBV6-1,TRBJ1-2,NA,TGTGCCAGCCGGGACGGAGACTATGGCTACACCTTC,CASRDGDYGYTF
NA,TRBV7-3,TRBJ2-5,NA,TGTGCCAGCAGCTTAACGTTCCGCGCCGACCAAGAGACCCAGTACTTC,CASSLTFRADQETQYF